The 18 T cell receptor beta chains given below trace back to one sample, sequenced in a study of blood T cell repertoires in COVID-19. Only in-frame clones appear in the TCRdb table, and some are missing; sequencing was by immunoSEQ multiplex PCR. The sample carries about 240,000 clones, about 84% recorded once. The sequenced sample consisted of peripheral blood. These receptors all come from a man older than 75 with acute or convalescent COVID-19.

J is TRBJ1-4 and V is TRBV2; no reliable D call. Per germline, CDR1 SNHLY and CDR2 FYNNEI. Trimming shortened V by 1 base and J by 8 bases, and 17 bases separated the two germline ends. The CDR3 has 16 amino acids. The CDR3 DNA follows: TGTGCCAGCAGTGAAGGGGCCGCCATCATAGGCGAAAAACTGTTTTTT. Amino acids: CASSEGAAIIGEKLFF.

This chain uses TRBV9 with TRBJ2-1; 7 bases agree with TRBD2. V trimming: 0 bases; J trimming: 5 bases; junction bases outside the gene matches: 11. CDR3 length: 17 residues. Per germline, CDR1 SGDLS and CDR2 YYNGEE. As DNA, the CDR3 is TGTGCCAGCAGCGTAGCTACGGGCGGGAGTGAAGACAATGAGCAGTTCTTC. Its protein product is CASSVATGGSEDNEQFF.

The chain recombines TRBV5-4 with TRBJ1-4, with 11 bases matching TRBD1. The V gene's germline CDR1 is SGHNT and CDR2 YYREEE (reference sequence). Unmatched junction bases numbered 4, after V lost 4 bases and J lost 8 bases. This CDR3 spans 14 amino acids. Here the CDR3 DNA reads TGTGCCAGCAGCCTCGGACAGGGGGCGGAAAAACTGTTTTTT. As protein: CASSLGQGAEKLFF.

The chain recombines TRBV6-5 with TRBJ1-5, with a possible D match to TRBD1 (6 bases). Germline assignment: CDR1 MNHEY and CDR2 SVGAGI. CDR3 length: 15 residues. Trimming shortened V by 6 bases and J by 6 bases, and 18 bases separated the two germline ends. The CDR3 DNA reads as TGTGCCAGCAGCACACTGTCACAGGGTAGTCAGCCCCAGCATTTT. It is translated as CASSTLSQGSQPQHF.

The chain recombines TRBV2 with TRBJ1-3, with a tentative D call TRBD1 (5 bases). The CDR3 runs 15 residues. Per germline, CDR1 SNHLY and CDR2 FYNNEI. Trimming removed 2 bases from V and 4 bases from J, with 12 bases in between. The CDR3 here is CASSEQGAGGNTIYF. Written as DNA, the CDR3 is TGTGCCAGCAGTGAACAAGGGGCCGGCGGAAACACCATATATTTT. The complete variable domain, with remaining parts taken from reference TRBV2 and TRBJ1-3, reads EPEVTQTPSHQVTQMGQEVILRCVPISNHLYFYWYRQILGQKVEFLVSFYNNEISEKSEIFDDQFSVERPDGSNFTLKIRSTKLEDSAMYFCASSEQGAGGNTIYFGEGSWLTVV.

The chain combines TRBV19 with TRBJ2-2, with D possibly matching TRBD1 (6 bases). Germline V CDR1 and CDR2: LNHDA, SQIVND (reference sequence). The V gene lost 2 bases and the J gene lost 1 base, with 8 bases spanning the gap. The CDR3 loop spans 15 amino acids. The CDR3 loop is CASSIMGQNTGELFF. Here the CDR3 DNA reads TGTGCCAGTAGTATAATGGGACAGAACACCGGGGAGCTGTTTTTT.

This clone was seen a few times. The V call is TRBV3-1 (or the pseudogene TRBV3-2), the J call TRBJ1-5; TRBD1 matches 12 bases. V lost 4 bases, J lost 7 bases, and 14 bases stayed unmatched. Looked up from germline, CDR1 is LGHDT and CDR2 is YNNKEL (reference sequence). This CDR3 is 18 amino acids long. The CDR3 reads CASSLGRGQGAVGQPQHF. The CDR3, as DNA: TGTGCCAGCAGCCTAGGAAGGGGACAGGGGGCAGTCGGGCAGCCCCAGCATTTT.

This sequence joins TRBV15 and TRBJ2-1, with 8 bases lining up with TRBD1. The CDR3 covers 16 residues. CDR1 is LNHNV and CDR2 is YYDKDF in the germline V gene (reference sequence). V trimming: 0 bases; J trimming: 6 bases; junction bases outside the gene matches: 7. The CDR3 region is CATSRDRTGFGNEQFF. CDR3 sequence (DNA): TGTGCCACCAGCAGAGACCGGACAGGGTTTGGCAATGAGCAGTTCTTC.

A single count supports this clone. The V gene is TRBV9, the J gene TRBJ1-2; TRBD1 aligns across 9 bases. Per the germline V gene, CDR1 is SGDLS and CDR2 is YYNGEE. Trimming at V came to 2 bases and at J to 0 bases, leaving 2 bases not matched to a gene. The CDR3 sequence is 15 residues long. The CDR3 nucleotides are TGTGCCAGCAGCGTGGGACAGGGCGCTAACTATGGCTACACCTTC. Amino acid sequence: CASSVGQGANYGYTF. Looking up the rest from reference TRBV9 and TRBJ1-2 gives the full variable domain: DSGVTQTPKHLITATGQRVTLRCSPRSGDLSVYWYQQSLDQGLQFLIQYYNGEERAKGNILERFSAQQFPDLHSELNLSSLELGDSALYFCASSVGQGANYGYTFGSGTRLTVV.

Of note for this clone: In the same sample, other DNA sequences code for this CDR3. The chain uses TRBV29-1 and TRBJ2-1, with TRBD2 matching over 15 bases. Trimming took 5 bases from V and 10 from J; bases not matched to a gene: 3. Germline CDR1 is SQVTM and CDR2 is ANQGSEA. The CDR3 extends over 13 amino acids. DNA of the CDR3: TGCAGCGTTCTGGGACTAGCGGGAGGAGAGCAGTTCTTC. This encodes CSVLGLAGGEQFF.

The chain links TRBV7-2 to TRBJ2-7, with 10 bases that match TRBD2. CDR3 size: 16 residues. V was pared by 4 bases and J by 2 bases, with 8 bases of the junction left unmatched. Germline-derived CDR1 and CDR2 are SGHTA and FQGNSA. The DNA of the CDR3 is TGTGCCAGCAGCTCACAGAGCGGGAGGGCCCCCTACGAGCAGTACTTC. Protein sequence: CASSSQSGRAPYEQYF.

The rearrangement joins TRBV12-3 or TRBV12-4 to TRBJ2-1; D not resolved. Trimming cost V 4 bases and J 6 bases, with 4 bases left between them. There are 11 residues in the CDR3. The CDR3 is CASSSFNEQFF. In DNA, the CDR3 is TGTGCCAGCAGTTCTTTCAATGAGCAGTTCTTC.

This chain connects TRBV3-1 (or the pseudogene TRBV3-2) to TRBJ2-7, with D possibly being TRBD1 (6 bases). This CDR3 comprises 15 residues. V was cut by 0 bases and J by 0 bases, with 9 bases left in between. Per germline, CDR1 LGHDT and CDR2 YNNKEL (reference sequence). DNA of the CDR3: TGTGCCAGCAGCCAAGACCTGGACAGCTCCTACGAGCAGTACTTC. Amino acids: CASSQDLDSSYEQYF.

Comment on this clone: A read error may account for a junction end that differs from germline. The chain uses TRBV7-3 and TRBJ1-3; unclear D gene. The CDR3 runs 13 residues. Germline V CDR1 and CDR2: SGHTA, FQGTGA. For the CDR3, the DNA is TGTGCCAGCAGTTTAAATCCAGGAAACACCATATATTTT. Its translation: CASSLNPGNTIYF.

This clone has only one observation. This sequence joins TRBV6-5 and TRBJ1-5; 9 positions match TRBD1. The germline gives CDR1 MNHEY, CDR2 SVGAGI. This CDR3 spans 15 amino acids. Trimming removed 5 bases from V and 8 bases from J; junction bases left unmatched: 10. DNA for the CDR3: TGTGCCAGCAGTCCCGGGACAGGGAAAAGGGAGCCCCAGCATTTT. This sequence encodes CASSPGTGKREPQHF.

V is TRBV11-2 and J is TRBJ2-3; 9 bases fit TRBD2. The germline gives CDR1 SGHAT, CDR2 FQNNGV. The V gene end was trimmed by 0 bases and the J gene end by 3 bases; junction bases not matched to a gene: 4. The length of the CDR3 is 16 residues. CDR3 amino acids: CASSLEGAGGTDTQYF. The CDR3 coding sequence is TGTGCCAGCAGCTTAGAGGGGGCGGGAGGGACAGATACGCAGTATTTT.

Here the CDR3 reads CASSYRTSMPNSPLHF. DNA of the CDR3: TGTGCCAGCAGCTACCGGACATCCATGCCTAATTCACCCCTCCACTTT. The chain joins TRBV3-1 (or the pseudogene TRBV3-2) to TRBJ1-6; a possible D gene is TRBD1 (5 bases). V was trimmed by 5 bases and J by 6 bases, leaving 17 bases between them. This CDR3 region has 16 residues. Germline assignment: CDR1 LGHDT and CDR2 YNNKEL (reference sequence).

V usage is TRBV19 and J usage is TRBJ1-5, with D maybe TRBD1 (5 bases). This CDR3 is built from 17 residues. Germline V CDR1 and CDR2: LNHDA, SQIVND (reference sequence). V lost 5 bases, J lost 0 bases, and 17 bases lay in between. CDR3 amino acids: CASSLAQGWDSNQPQHF. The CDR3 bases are TGTGCCAGTAGTCTTGCTCAGGGTTGGGATAGCAATCAGCCCCAGCATTTT.